This paragraph reports one TCR beta chain. The antigen is undetermined. Sequencing was performed with immunoSEQ multiplex PCR; in TCRdb, only in-frame clones are kept and a portion is missing. Of 95,000 to 120,000 clones in the sample, 85% to 90% were seen once. This sample was included in a study of a mutant IDH1 vaccine in newly diagnosed glioma. Time point defined: week 11, during vaccination. Topical imiquimod was applied with each vaccine dose, which held 300 ug of mutant IDH1 20-mer peptide. CDR3 length equals 16 residues. The germline V gene encodes CDR1 LGHNT and CDR2 FRNRAP. V was clipped by 2 bases and J by 6 bases, with 17 bases between them.

The TCR originated in a woman in her fifties or sixties with glioma. The V and J genes are TRBV12-5 and TRBJ2-1; tentatively, D is TRBD1 or TRBD2 (5 bases each). The sample was PBMCs, taken from a glioma patient whose treatment included an IDH1 peptide vaccine. DNA for the CDR3: TGTGCTAGTGGTTTGTGGGGTGGGGGAGTAGGCAATGAGCAGTTCTTC. As protein: CASGLWGGGVGNEQFF. Looking up the rest from reference TRBV12-5 and TRBJ2-1 gives the full variable domain: DARVTQTPRHKVTEMGQEVTMRCQPILGHNTVFWYRQTMMQGLELLAYFRNRAPLDDSGMPKDRFSAEMPDATLATLKIQPSEPRDSAVYFCASGLWGGGVGNEQFFGPGTRLTVL.